This TCR beta chain was recorded in a study of T cells in Graves' hyperthyroidism and ophthalmopathy. Over 18 months, lack of ophthalmopathy progression marked Graves' hyperthyroidism as stable. Patients aged 18 to 65 had newly diagnosed hyperthyroidism lasting under 2 months. There were TCR beta CDR3 regions amplified from RNA transcripts. The HTBI primer set was used in a first-round RT-PCR of the TCR CDR3. One entry per CDR3 protein, called by TCRdb with MiXCR from the multiplex PCR reads. The repertoire consists of 27,000 or so distinct CDR3 sequences, with under 55% occurring once and the leading ten covering about 9.3%. This clonotype appeared many times. The germline V gene encodes CDR1 WNHNN and CDR2 SYGVQD (reference sequence). V dropped 3 bases and J dropped 0 bases, with 18 bases sitting between them. The CDR3 spans 18 residues.

The TCR sequence derives from a young woman with Graves' hyperthyroidism. The source material was blood. The rearrangement links TRBV10-1 to TRBJ2-4, with D possibly matching TRBD1 (5 bases). CDR3 nucleotides: TGCGCCAGCAGTGATGGGGCTGGAGAAAATCTAGCCAAAAACATTCAGTACTTC. Amino acid sequence: CASSDGAGENLAKNIQYF.